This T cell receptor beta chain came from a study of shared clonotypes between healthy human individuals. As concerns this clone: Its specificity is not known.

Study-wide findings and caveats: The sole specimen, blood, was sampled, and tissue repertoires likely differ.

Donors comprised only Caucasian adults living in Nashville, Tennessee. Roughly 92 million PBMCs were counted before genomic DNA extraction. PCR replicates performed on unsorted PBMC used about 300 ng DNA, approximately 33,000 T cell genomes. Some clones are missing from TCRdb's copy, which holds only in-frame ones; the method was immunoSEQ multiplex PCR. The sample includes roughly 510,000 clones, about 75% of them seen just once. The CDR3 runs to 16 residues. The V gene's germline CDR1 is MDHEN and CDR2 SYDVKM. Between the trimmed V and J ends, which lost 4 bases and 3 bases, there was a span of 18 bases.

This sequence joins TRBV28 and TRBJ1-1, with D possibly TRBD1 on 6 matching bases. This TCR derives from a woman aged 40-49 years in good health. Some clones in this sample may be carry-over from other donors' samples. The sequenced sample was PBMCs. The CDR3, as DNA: TGTGCCAGCAGTTACGCGGGGGGGCACTCCTACACTGAAGCTTTCTTT. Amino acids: CASSYAGGHSYTEAFF. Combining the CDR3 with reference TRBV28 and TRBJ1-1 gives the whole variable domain DVKVTQSSRYLVKRTGEKVFLECVQDMDHENMFWYRQDPGLGLRLIYFSYDVKMKEKGDIPEGYSVSREKKERFSLILESASTNQTSMYLCASSYAGGHSYTEAFFGQGTRLTVV.